This entry lists 7 T cell receptor beta chains sequenced from one sample in a study of blood T cells in healthy people across ages. A sample-barcoded 5' primer and a J-beta primer mix were used in a second PCR of about 7 to 11 cycles. MiXCR, run by TCRdb on the 5' RACE reads, gives a single entry per CDR3 protein. The data contain fewer than 1.5 million distinct CDR3 sequences, 42% of them singletons. The sequencing sample was made of blood. The receptors derive from a woman aged 18-29 years in good health.

The rearrangement uses TRBV3-1 and TRBJ2-3; no reliable D call. In germline, CDR1 is LGHDT, CDR2 YNNKEL (reference sequence). The CDR3 length is 17 residues. Between the trimmed V and J ends, which lost 4 bases and 2 bases, there was a span of 19 bases. The DNA for the CDR3 is TGTGCCAGCAGCCGAAGCTATGACCGCAGGATCACAGATACGCAGTATTTT. This gives the protein CASSRSYDRRITDTQYF.

The V and J genes are TRBV2 and TRBJ1-2; 9 bases align to TRBD1. This CDR3 has 16 residues. V trimming: 7 bases; J trimming: 5 bases; junction bases outside the gene matches: 14. The V gene's germline CDR1 is SNHLY and CDR2 FYNNEI. The CDR3 region is CASTQDISGTGYGYTF. The CDR3, as DNA: TGTGCCAGCACCCAAGATATTTCCGGGACAGGGTATGGCTACACCTTC.

The V and J genes are TRBV6-1 and TRBJ2-3; no firm D call. The length of the CDR3 is 16 residues. Germline V gives CDR1 MNHNS, CDR2 SASEGT. Trimming cost V 0 bases and J 5 bases, with 15 bases left between them. DNA for the CDR3: TGTGCCAGCAGTGAAGCAAGGCTAAGGGCGGAAGATACGCAGTATTTT. Translation: CASSEARLRAEDTQYF.

This chain connects TRBV2 to TRBJ1-1, with D perhaps TRBD1 (6 bases). Germline V gene data show CDR1 as SNHLY and CDR2 as FYNNEI. The germline V and J ends were trimmed by 11 bases and 8 bases, with 21 bases remaining between them. CDR3 length: 13 amino acids. CDR3: CAGGTGLESEAFF. In DNA, the CDR3 is TGTGCCGGGGGAACAGGGTTGGAGTCCGAAGCTTTCTTT.

The rearrangement joins TRBV3-1 to TRBJ1-1, with D perhaps TRBD1 (5 bases). Germline CDR1 LGHDT, CDR2 YNNKEL (reference sequence). The CDR3 length is 17 residues. V gave up 4 bases and J gave up 1 base, with 19 bases separating them. The CDR3 bases are TGTGCCAGCAGCCCCCCTGGAGGATTGGGGCAGAACACTGAAGCTTTCTTT. This translates into CASSPPGGLGQNTEAFF.

The genes are TRBV21-1 and TRBJ2-7; TRBD1, as called in the table, went unchecked against the DNA. TRBV21-1 has pseudogene status. This CDR3 is 13 amino acids long. This CDR3 is CASPQGQKEEQYF. In DNA form, the CDR3 reads TGTGCCAGCCCCCAGGGACAGAAAGAAGAGCAGTACTTC.

This rearrangement joins TRBV6-5 to TRBJ2-1, with 7 bases that match TRBD2. The J call is uncertain, as TRBJ2-7 better fits the DNA end. The CDR3 contains 18 residues. Germline V gene sequence: CDR1 MNHEY, CDR2 SVGAGI. DNA of the CDR3: TGTGCCAGCAGTTACTCTGGGCTAGCGGACAATTCCTACAATGAGCAGTACTTC. Translation gives CASSYSGLADNSYNEQYF.